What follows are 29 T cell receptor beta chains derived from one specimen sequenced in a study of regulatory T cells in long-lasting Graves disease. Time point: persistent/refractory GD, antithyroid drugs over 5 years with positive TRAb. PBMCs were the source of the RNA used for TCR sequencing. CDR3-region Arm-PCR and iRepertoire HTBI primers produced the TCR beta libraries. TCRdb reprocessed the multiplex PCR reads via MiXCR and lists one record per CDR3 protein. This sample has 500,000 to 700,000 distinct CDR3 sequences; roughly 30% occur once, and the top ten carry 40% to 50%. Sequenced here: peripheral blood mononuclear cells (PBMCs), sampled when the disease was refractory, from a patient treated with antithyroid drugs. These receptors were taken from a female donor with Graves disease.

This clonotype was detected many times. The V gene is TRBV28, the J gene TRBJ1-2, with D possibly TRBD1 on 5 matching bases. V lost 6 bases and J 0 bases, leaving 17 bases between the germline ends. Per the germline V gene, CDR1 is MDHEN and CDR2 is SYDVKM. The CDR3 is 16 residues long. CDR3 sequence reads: CASSQTGHGSNYGYTF. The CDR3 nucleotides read TGTGCCAGCAGCCAAACAGGACATGGATCTAACTATGGCTACACCTTC.

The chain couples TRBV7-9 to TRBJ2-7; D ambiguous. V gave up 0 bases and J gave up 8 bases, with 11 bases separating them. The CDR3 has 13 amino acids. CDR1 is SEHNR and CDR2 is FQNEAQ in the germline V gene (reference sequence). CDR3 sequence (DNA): TGTGCCAGCAGCTTAGCCCTGAGTGGGAAGCAGTACTTC. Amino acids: CASSLALSGKQYF.

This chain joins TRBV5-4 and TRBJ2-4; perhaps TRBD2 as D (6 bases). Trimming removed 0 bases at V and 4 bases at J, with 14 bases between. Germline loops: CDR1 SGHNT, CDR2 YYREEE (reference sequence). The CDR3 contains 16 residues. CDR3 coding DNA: TGTGCCAGCAGCTTGGACGGGTGGGGAGGTAAAAACATTCAGTACTTC. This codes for CASSLDGWGGKNIQYF.

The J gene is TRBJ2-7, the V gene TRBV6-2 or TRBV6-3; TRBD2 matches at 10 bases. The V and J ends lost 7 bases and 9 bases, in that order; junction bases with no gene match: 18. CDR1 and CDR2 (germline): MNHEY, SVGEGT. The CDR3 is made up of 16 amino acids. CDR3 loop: CASTSPRLAGSPRQYF. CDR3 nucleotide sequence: TGTGCCAGCACCTCACCACGACTAGCGGGTTCCCCGCGGCAGTACTTC.

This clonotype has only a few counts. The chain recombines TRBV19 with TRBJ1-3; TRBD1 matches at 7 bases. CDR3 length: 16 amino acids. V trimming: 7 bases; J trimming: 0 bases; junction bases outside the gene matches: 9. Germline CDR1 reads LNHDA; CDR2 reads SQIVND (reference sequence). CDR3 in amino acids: CASKLRGDSSGNTIYF. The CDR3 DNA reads TGTGCCAGTAAGCTACGCGGGGACAGCTCTGGAAACACCATATATTTT.

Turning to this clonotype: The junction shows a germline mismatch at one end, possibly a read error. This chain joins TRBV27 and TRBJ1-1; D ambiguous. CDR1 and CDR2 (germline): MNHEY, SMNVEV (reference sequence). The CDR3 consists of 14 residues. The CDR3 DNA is TGTGTCAGCAGAACCGGACCCCTGAACACTGAAGCTTTCTTT. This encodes CVSRTGPLNTEAFF.

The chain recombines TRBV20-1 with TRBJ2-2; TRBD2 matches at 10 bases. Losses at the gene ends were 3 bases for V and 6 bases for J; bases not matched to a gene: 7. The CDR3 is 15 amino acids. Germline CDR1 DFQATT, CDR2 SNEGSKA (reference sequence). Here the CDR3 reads CSARGAGGPAGELFF. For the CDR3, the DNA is TGCAGTGCTAGGGGAGCGGGAGGGCCCGCCGGGGAGCTGTTTTTT.

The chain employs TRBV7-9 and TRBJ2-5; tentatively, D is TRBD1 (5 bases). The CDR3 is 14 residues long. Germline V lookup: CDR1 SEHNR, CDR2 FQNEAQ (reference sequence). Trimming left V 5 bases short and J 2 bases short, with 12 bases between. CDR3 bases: TGTGCCAGCAGCCCCCGGACACCTCAAGAGACCCAGTACTTC. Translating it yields CASSPRTPQETQYF.

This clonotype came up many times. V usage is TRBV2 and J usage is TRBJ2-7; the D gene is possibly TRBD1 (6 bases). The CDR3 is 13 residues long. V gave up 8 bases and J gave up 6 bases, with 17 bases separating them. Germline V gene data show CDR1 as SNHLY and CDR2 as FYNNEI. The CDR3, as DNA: TGTGCCAGCGCCCCGGGACAAGGAGGCGAGCAGTACTTC. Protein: CASAPGQGGEQYF.

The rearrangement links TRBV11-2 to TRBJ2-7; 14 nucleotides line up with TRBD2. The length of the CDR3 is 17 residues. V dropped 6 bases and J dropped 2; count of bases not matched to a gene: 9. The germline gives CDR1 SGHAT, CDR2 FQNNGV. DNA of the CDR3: TGTGCCAGCAGGCCAACCGGGACTAGCGGGAGACCCTACGAGCAGTACTTC. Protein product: CASRPTGTSGRPYEQYF.

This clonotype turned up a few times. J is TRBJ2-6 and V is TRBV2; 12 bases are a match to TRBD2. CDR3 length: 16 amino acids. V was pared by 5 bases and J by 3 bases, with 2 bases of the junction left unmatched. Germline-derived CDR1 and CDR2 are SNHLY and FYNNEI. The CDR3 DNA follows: TGTGCCAGCAGTCGACTAGCGGGAGTTGGGGCCAACGTCCTGACTTTC. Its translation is CASSRLAGVGANVLTF.

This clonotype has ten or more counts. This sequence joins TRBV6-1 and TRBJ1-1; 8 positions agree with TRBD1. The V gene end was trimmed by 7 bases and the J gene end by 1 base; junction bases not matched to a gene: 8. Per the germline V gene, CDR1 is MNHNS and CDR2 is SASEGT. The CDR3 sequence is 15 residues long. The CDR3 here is CASKPRTGTNTEAFF. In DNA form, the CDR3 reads TGTGCCAGCAAACCCCGGACAGGGACGAACACTGAAGCTTTCTTT.

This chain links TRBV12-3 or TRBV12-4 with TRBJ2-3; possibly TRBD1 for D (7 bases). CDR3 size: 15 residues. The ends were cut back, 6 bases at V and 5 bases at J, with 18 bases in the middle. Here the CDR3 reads CASSRQGGVRDTQYF. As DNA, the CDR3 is TGTGCCAGCAGCCGACAGGGAGGCGTACGAGATACGCAGTATTTT.

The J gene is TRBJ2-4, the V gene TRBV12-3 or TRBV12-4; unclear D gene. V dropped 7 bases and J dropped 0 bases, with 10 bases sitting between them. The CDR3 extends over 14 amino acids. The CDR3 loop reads CASTLTRAKNIQYF. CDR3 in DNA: TGTGCCAGCACCCTGACCAGAGCCAAAAACATTCAGTACTTC.

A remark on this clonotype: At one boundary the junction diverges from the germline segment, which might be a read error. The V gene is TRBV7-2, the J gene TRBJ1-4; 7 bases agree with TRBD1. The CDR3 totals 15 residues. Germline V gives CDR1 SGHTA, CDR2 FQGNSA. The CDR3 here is CASSLVGDRTEKLLF. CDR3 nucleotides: TGTGCCAGCAGCTTAGTAGGGGACAGAACTGAAAAACTGCTTTTT.

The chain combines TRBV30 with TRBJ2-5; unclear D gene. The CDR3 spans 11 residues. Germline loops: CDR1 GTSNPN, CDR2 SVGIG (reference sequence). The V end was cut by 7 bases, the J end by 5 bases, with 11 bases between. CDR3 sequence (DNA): TGTGCCTTAGGCGTATATGAGACCCAGTACTTC. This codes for CALGVYETQYF. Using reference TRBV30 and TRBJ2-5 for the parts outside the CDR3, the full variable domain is SQTIHQWPATLVQPVGSPLSLECTVEGTSNPNLYWYRQAAGRGLQLLFYSVGIGQISSEVPQNLSASRPQDRQFILSSKKLLLSDSGFYLCALGVYETQYFGPGTRLLVL.

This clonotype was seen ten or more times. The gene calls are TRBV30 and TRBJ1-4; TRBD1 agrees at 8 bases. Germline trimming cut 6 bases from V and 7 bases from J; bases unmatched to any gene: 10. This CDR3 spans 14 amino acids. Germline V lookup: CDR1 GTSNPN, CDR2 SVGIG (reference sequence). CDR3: CACQGTGFFEKLFF. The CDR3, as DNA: TGTGCCTGCCAAGGGACAGGATTCTTTGAAAAACTGTTTTTT. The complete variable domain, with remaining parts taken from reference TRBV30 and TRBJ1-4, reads SQTIHQWPATLVQPVGSPLSLECTVEGTSNPNLYWYRQAAGRGLQLLFYSVGIGQISSEVPQNLSASRPQDRQFILSSKKLLLSDSGFYLCACQGTGFFEKLFFGSGTQLSVL.

In DNA, the CDR3 is TGCAGTGCTAGCTCTACAGGGAATGAGCAGTTCTTC. As protein: CSASSTGNEQFF. The chain has TRBV20-1 and TRBJ2-1; D is perhaps TRBD1 (6 bases). The CDR3 totals 12 residues. CDR1 and CDR2 (germline): DFQATT, SNEGSKA (reference sequence). The germline V and J ends were trimmed by 3 bases and 7 bases, with 10 bases remaining between them.

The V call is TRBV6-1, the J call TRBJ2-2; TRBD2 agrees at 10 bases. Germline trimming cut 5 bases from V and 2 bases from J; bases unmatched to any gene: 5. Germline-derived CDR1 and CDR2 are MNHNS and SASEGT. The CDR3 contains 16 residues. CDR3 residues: CASSTPSGGNTGELFF. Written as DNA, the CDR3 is TGTGCCAGCAGTACCCCTAGCGGGGGAAACACCGGGGAGCTGTTTTTT.

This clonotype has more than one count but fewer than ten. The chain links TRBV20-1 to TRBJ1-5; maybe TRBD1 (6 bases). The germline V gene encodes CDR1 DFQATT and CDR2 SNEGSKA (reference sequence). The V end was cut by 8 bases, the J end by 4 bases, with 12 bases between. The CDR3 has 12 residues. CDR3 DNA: TGCAGTACGGACAGCCCGAATCAGCCCCAGCATTTT. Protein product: CSTDSPNQPQHF.

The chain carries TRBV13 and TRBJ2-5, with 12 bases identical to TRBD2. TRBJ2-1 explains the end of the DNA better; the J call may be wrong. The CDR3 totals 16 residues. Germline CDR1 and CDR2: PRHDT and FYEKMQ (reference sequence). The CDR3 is CASSFRLAGDYDEQFF. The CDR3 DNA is TGTGCCAGCAGCTTTAGACTAGCGGGAGATTATGATGAGCAGTTCTTC.

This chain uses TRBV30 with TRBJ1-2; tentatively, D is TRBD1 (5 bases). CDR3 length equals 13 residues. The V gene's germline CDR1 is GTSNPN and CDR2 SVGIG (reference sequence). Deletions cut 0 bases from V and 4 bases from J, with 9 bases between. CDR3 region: CAWSVTGGYGYTF. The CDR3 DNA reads TGTGCCTGGAGTGTAACCGGGGGCTATGGCTACACCTTC.

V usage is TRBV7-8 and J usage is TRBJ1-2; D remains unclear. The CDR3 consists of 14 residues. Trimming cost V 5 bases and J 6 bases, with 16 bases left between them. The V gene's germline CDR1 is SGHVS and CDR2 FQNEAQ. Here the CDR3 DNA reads TGTGCCAGCAGCATCCGCGTAAGCAGAGATGGCTACACCTTC. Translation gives CASSIRVSRDGYTF.

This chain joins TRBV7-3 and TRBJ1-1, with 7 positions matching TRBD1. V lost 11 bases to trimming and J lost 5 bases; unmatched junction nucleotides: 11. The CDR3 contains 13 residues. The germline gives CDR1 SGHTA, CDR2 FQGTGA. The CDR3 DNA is TGTGCCGGCTCGGCAGGGGGAAAGACTGAAGCTTTCTTT. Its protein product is CAGSAGGKTEAFF. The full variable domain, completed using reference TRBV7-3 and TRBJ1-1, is GAGVSQTPSNKVTEKGKYVELRCDPISGHTALYWYRQSLGQGPEFLIYFQGTGAADDSGLPNDRFFAVRPEGSVSTLKIQRTERGDSAVYLCAGSAGGKTEAFFGQGTRLTVV.

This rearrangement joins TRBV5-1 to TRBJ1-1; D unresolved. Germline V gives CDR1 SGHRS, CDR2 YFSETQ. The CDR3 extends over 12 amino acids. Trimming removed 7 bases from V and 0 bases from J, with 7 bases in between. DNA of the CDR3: TGCGCCAGCGGAGCCATGAACACTGAAGCTTTCTTT. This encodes CASGAMNTEAFF.

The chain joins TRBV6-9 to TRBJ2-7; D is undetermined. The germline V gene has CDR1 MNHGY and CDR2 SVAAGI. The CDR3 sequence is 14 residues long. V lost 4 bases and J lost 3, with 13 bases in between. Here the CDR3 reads CASSWPETLYEQYF. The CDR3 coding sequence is TGTGCCAGCAGTTGGCCAGAAACACTCTACGAGCAGTACTTC.

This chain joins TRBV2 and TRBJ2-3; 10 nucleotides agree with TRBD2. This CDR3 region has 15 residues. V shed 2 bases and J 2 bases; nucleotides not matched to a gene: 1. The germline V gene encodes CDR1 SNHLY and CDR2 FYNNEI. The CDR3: CASSESGRATDTQYF. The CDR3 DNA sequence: TGTGCCAGCAGTGAAAGCGGGAGGGCCACAGATACGCAGTATTTT.

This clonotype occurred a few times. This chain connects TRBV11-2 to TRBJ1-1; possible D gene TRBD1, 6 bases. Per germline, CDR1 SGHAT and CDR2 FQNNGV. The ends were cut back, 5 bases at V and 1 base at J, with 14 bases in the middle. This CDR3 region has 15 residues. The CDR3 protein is CASSVRRGRNTEAFF. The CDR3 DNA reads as TGTGCCAGCAGCGTCCGCAGGGGAAGGAACACTGAAGCTTTCTTT. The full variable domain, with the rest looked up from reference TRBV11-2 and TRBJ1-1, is EAGVAQSPRYKIIEKRQSVAFWCNPISGHATLYWYQQILGQGPKLLIQFQNNGVVDDSQLPKDRFSAERLKGVDSTLKIQPAKLEDSAVYLCASSVRRGRNTEAFFGQGTRLTVV.

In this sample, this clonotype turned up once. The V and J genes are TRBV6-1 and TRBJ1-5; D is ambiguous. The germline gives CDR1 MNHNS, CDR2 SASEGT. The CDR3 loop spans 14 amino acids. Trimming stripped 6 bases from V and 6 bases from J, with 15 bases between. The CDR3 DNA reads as TGTGCCAGCAGCCCTGACACATGGATTCAGCCCCAGCATTTT. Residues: CASSPDTWIQPQHF.